The rows below give T cell receptor beta chains drawn from one sample of a study of T cells in Graves' hyperthyroidism and ophthalmopathy. Using its own MiXCR run on the multiplex PCR reads, TCRdb lists one record per CDR3 protein. The sample shows hundreds of thousands of distinct CDR3 sequences, roughly 23% of them seen only once. The material sequenced was blood. The receptors come from a woman in her sixties or seventies with Graves' ophthalmopathy. Both conserved end residues are part of each CDR3. Fields, in order: D gene, J gene, clone size, V gene, CDR3 DNA, CDR3 protein. The D gene is left open where the match is weak. Not all rows give a size; the values are once, few, many and, for expanded clones, a class.

-,TRBJ2-7,few,TRBV3-1,TGTGCCAGCAGCCAAGCTCCGGGACGCCGCCACGAGCAGTACTTC,CASSQAPGRRHEQYF
TRBD2,TRBJ2-1,few,TRBV7-7,TGTGCTAGCAGCGGGGGGACTAGCGGGAGCTCCTACAATGAGCAGTTCTTC,CASSGGTSGSSYNEQFF
TRBD2,TRBJ2-7,few,TRBV3-1,TGTGCCAGCAGCCAAACAAGCGGGATATCTCCCTACGAGCAGTACTTC,CASSQTSGISPYEQYF
-,TRBJ2-3,-,TRBV11-2,TGTGCCAGCAGCAAAATGACAGGTTCTAGCACAAATACGCAGTATTTT,CASSKMTGSSTNTQYF
TRBD2,TRBJ2-1,-,TRBV12-3/TRBV12-4,TGTGCCAGCAGCCTGACTAGCGGGATTGAGCAGATCTTC,CASSLTSGIEQIF
-,TRBJ1-6,many,TRBV6-1,TGTGCCAGCAGTTGGGGGGGGGCAGGGAATTCACCCCTCCACTTT,CASSWGGAGNSPLHF
-,TRBJ2-7,few,TRBV30,TGTGCCTGGAGTGGGCAGGCCTACTCCTACGAGCAGTACTTC,CAWSGQAYSYEQYF
-,TRBJ2-7,-,TRBV7-6,TGTGCCAGCAGCTTAGCTAGCGCGCGATCCTACGAGCAGTACTTC,CASSLASARSYEQYF
-,TRBJ2-7,many,TRBV10-3,TGTGCCATCAGTGAGACGGGTTACTCCTACGAGCAGTACTTC,CAISETGYSYEQYF
-,TRBJ2-1,many,TRBV2,TGTGCCAGCAGTGAAGACCTTGGCGCGTACAATGAGCAGTTCTTC,CASSEDLGAYNEQFF
TRBD2,TRBJ2-5,-,TRBV12-3/TRBV12-4,TGTGCCAGCAGCCAAGCGGGAGGAGAAGAGACCCAGTACTTC,CASSQAGGEETQYF
-,TRBJ1-1,many,TRBV3-1,TGTGCCAGCAGCCAAGGACGCGGGGTGGAGGCTTTCTTT,CASSQGRGVEAFF
TRBD1,TRBJ1-2,-,TRBV28,TGTGCCAGCAGACCGAGACGAAATGGGGGACAGGGTGAAGACTATGGCTACACCTTC,CASRPRRNGGQGEDYGYTF
-,TRBJ2-7,-,TRBV4-3,TGCGCCAGCAGCCAAGATATCCGGGGTGTAGGGTCCTACGAGCAGTACTTC,CASSQDIRGVGSYEQYF
TRBD2,TRBJ2-1,-,TRBV5-1,TGCGCCAGCAGCTTAAGAGGGACTAGCGGTGGAGCATCCTACAATGAGCAGTTCTTC,CASSLRGTSGGASYNEQFF